This record looks at one T cell receptor beta chain sequence and its context. A much larger clone lies one base from this, so it may be a read error. The data stem from a study of blood T cells in healthy people across ages. It was with a sample-barcoded 5' primer and a J-beta primer mix that a second PCR of about 6 to 11 cycles was run. TCRdb reanalysed the 5' RACE reads using MiXCR and keeps one entry per CDR3 protein. This sample has approximately 680,000 distinct CDR3 sequences, with roughly 32% found just once. Between the trimmed V and J ends, which lost 3 bases and 7 bases, there was a span of 20 bases. The germline V gene encodes CDR1 SGHRS and CDR2 YFSETQ. This CDR3 is 15 amino acids long.

The rearrangement joins TRBV5-1 to TRBJ2-7, with a tentative D call TRBD1 (6 bases). The specimen sequenced was blood. This sequence was found in an elderly woman in good health. CDR3 nucleotide sequence: TGCGCCAGCAGCTGGGTAGAGGACAGTTCTGAAGAGCAGTACTTC. Translation: CASSWVEDSSEEQYF.